The present TCR beta chain was sequenced within a study of shared clonotypes between healthy human individuals. On this clone itself: Its antigen remains unidentified. The sample has other DNA sequences that encode this CDR3 too.

Deep-level settings were used for running the assay. Profiling relied on immunoSEQ multiplex PCR, and the TCRdb table lists in-frame clones only, not all of them. The data contain about 2.2 million clones, approximately 92% of them singletons. Germline V lookup: CDR1 MNHEY, CDR2 SVGAGI. V was clipped by 0 bases and J by 8 bases; unmatched bases: 7. The CDR3 contains 16 residues. CD45RO-negative, CCR7-selected cells formed the naive CD8 fraction, which excluded terminally differentiated effector memory CD45RA+ cells. Study findings and constraints: Rarefaction curves obtained for sorted subsets showed sequencing incomplete despite large depth. Non-shared clonotypes displayed generation probabilities falling below those of clonotypes present in all four donors. It was the few donors that limited the genetic and exposure-history diversity represented.

The sample comprised naive CD8+ T cells from PBMCs. The chain is built from TRBV6-5 and TRBJ2-1; the match to TRBD2 covers 10 bases. The TCR comes from a man aged 18 to 35 in good health. Some clones in this sample may be carry-over from other donors' samples. The CDR3 spells CASSYSRASGSYEQFF. CDR3 nucleotide sequence: TGTGCCAGCAGTTACTCGAGGGCTAGCGGGAGCTATGAGCAGTTCTTC.